The subject of this entry is one T cell receptor (beta chain). These data are taken from a study of blood T cells in healthy people across ages. A second PCR of roughly 7 to 11 cycles used a sample-barcoded 5' primer and a J-beta primer mix. From the 5' RACE reads, TCRdb called clonotypes with MiXCR, one entry per CDR3 protein. The sample records some 1.4 million distinct CDR3 sequences, 42% being singletons. CDR3 length equals 13 residues. This chain connects TRBV12-3 or TRBV12-4 to TRBJ2-4; D unresolved. The J call could be wrong; TRBJ2-5 is a better fit for the DNA end. The TCR was taken from a woman between 18 and 30 years old in good health. Sequencing was performed on blood. The CDR3 DNA reads as TGTGCCAGCAGTGTGGCAGAAGCAGAGACCCAGTACTTC. This encodes CASSVAEAETQYF.